A single sample gave rise to the 12 T cell receptor beta chains below, sequenced in a study of somatic mutations in T cells in chronic GVHD. Here immunoSEQ multiplex PCR was the method, and the copy in TCRdb shows in-frame clones only, minus some. This sample has 13,000 or so clones; around 80% occur once, and the top ten carry approximately 29%. Sequenced sample: Vbeta20-negative CD4+ T cells from blood. The receptors here all came from a male patient aged 50 or older with chronic graft-versus-host disease. Part of the T cell pool may stem from the graft donor.

The rearrangement uses TRBV9 and TRBJ2-6; 14 bases line up with TRBD2. J was trimmed by 0 bases and V by 4 bases; bases with no gene match: 6. Germline CDR1 SGDLS, CDR2 YYNGEE. This CDR3 contains 19 residues. CDR3 nucleotide sequence: TGTGCCAGCAGCCCTCGGACTAGCGGGGGGTCCTCTGGGGCCAACGTCCTGACTTTC. It yields the protein CASSPRTSGGSSGANVLTF.

V gene TRBV29-1 combines with J gene TRBJ1-2; no clear D. The CDR3 consists of 11 residues. Germline CDR1 SQVTM, CDR2 ANQGSEA. Trimming cost V 7 bases and J 4 bases, with 10 bases left between them. CDR3 coding DNA: TGCAGCGGGCAGGAGGGCTATGGCTACACCTTC. Encoded protein: CSGQEGYGYTF.

This clone was seen a few times. This sequence joins TRBV7-2 and TRBJ1-5, with D perhaps TRBD1 (6 bases). This CDR3 has 17 residues. Per the germline V gene, CDR1 is SGHTA and CDR2 is FQGNSA. Trimming cost V 6 bases and J 2 bases, with 20 bases left between them. Here the CDR3 reads CASSLAGAGHRNQPQHF. In DNA, the CDR3 is TGTGCCAGCAGTCTAGCGGGGGCAGGTCATCGCAATCAGCCCCAGCATTTT.

V is TRBV7-3 and J is TRBJ2-1; perhaps TRBD1 as D (6 bases). Deletions cut 1 base from V and 8 bases from J, with 15 bases between. CDR3 length: 15 residues. The germline gives CDR1 SGHTA, CDR2 FQGTGA. The chain's CDR3 is CASSLNSQGSYEQFF. For the CDR3, the DNA is TGTGCCAGCAGCTTAAATTCCCAGGGGAGCTATGAGCAGTTCTTC.

The rearrangement uses TRBV21-1 and TRBJ2-7; the table's D call, TRBD1, has no DNA check behind it. TRBV21-1 is annotated as a pseudogene. The length of the CDR3 is 16 residues. This CDR3 reads CASNPTPTGEAYEQYF. CDR3 DNA: TGTGCCAGCAATCCCACCCCGACAGGGGAAGCCTACGAGCAGTACTTC.

This chain uses TRBV21-1 with TRBJ2-3; TRBD2 was called by the table and not checked on the DNA. TRBV21-1 is given as a pseudogene. The CDR3 is made up of 16 amino acids. The CDR3 nucleotides are TGTGCCAGCAGCAACCCTCACCCTGCGGGTGGAGATACGCAGTATTTT. Translating gives CASSNPHPAGGDTQYF.

The chain is built from TRBV7-2 and TRBJ2-5; the match to TRBD2 covers 10 bases. The CDR3 has 15 amino acids. Per germline, CDR1 SGHTA and CDR2 FQGNSA. Trimming at V came to 5 bases and at J to 5 bases, leaving 8 bases not matched to a gene. CDR3 nucleotides: TGTGCCAGCAGCCCTCGGGGTAGCGGGGGGGAGACCCAGTACTTC. Amino acid sequence: CASSPRGSGGETQYF.

This chain joins TRBV19 and TRBJ2-1, with D possibly being TRBD1 (6 bases). Germline V gene lookup returns CDR1 LNHDA and CDR2 SQIVND (reference sequence). This CDR3 region has 15 residues. V lost 5 bases to trimming and J lost 7 bases, with 18 bases between them. This chain's CDR3 is CASSPQGIAWNEQFF. CDR3 nucleotide sequence: TGTGCCAGTAGTCCCCAGGGGATAGCGTGGAATGAGCAGTTCTTC.

The V gene is TRBV5-5, the J gene TRBJ1-1; 11 bases align to TRBD1. Germline-derived CDR1 and CDR2 are SGHKS and YYEKEE (reference sequence). Trimming cost V 4 bases and J 3 bases; bases outside gene matches: 5. The CDR3 is 15 residues long. This CDR3 is CASSIGGQGDTEAFF. The CDR3 region has the DNA TGTGCCAGCAGCATAGGGGGACAGGGGGACACTGAAGCTTTCTTT.

This chain connects TRBV19 to TRBJ2-7, with 9 bases that match TRBD2. Germline CDR1 reads LNHDA; CDR2 reads SQIVND (reference sequence). The J segment lost 6 bases and the V segment lost 1 base, leaving 4 bases of the junction unmatched. This CDR3 region has 14 residues. In nucleotides, the CDR3 is TGTGCCAGTAGTATAGCCCTAGCGGGGAGCGAGCAGTACTTC. Amino acids: CASSIALAGSEQYF.

The chain is built from TRBV28 and TRBJ1-5, with 8 positions matching TRBD1. This CDR3 is built from 16 residues. Germline V gene lookup returns CDR1 MDHEN and CDR2 SYDVKM. Trimming cost V 6 bases and J 1 base; bases outside gene matches: 8. CDR3 in DNA: TGTGCCAGCAGGGTTAACAGGGGGAAGAGCAATCAGCCCCAGCATTTT. It yields the protein CASRVNRGKSNQPQHF.

The chain employs TRBV19 and TRBJ1-2; 8 nucleotides match TRBD1. Trimming at V came to 3 bases and at J to 4 bases, leaving 4 bases not matched to a gene. The CDR3 length is 14 residues. The germline V gene encodes CDR1 LNHDA and CDR2 SQIVND (reference sequence). The CDR3 DNA is TGTGCCAGTAGTATCACAACAGGGGGCTATGGCTACACCTTC. This translates into CASSITTGGYGYTF.